The T cell receptor beta chain under discussion was sequenced for a study of T cell changes during pregnancy in multiple sclerosis. Sequencing was performed with immunoSEQ multiplex PCR; in TCRdb, only in-frame clones are kept and a portion is missing. The sample shows around 80,000 clones, roughly nine tenths of them seen only once. Specimen: peripheral blood, collected before pregnancy. The receptor comes from a female donor with multiple sclerosis, enrolled in a pregnancy study.

CDR3 sequence: CASSYLRDGYTF. The CDR3 DNA reads TGTGCCAGCAGTTACCTACGGGATGGCTACACCTTC. This chain connects TRBV6-6 to TRBJ1-2; D not resolved. The length of the CDR3 is 12 residues. V was pared by 2 bases and J by 6 bases, with 7 bases between. Looked up from germline, CDR1 is MNHNY and CDR2 is SVGAGI (reference sequence).